This T cell receptor (beta chain) was recorded in a study of STAT3 mutations in large granular lymphocyte leukemia. Notes on the study in general: At least one immunodominant TCR beta clonotype appeared in every T-cell large granular lymphocyte leukemia patient.

Repertoires were generated with immunoSEQ multiplex PCR, while TCRdb's copy carries only in-frame clones and drops some. The top ten clones hold about a sixth of a sample with several thousand clones, about 34% of them seen once. The CDR3 is 12 residues long. Germline values: CDR1 SEHNR, CDR2 FQNEAQ (reference sequence). Trimming took off 5 bases at V and 2 bases at J, with 7 bases between the two ends. A few counts support this clone. Its target is not known. The sequence came from a woman in her thirties or forties with T-cell large granular lymphocyte leukemia. Some clones in this sample may be carry-over from other donors' samples. Sequencing used peripheral blood mononuclear cells. The chain is built from TRBV7-9 and TRBJ2-7; D is uncertain. The CDR3: CASSPRPYEQYF. The DNA of the CDR3 is TGTGCCAGCAGCCCTCGCCCCTACGAGCAGTACTTC.